The 21 T cell receptor beta chains reported below all come from one sample, sequenced in a study of cytomegalovirus exposure and HLA in healthy donors. Sequenced by immunoSEQ multiplex PCR; TCRdb stores in-frame clones only, minus some. The sample lists approximately 270,000 clones, roughly 84% occurring once. Sequences were obtained from PBMCs. These receptors were obtained from a man aged 18 to 29 in good health and CMV-seropositive.

The chain uses TRBV28 and TRBJ1-2; D is undetermined. The germline V and J ends were trimmed by 3 bases and 8 bases, with 10 bases remaining between them. The CDR3 sequence is 12 residues long. CDR1 and CDR2 (germline): MDHEN, SYDVKM. CDR3 loop: CASSLTRKGYTF. CDR3 DNA: TGTGCCAGCAGTTTGACTCGGAAAGGCTACACCTTC.

The chain carries TRBV6-5 and TRBJ1-3; maybe TRBD1 (5 bases). The CDR3 runs to 16 residues. Germline V gene sequence: CDR1 MNHEY, CDR2 SVGAGI. With 4 bases removed from V and 0 bases from J, the gap between germline ends came to 13 bases. CDR3 coding DNA: TGTGCCAGCAGTTGGGACGGAGCTTACTCTGGAAACACCATATATTTT. It is translated as CASSWDGAYSGNTIYF.

The chain couples TRBV6-4 to TRBJ2-3, with 10 positions matching TRBD2. The junction had 3 bases not matched to a gene; V was cut back by 3 bases and J by 0 bases. The CDR3 covers 16 residues. The V gene's germline CDR1 is MRHNA and CDR2 SNTAGT. The CDR3 DNA sequence: TGTGCCAGCAGTGAACTAGCGGGATCTAGCACAGATACGCAGTATTTT. Its translation: CASSELAGSSTDTQYF.

The V gene is TRBV4-1, the J gene TRBJ2-3, with unresolved D. Per germline, CDR1 MGHRA and CDR2 YSYEKL. Trimming stripped 1 base from V and 5 bases from J, with 7 bases between. This CDR3 has 13 amino acids. CDR3 DNA sequence: TGCGCCAGCAGCCAAGTCCCCAAAGATACGCAGTATTTT. The encoded protein is CASSQVPKDTQYF.

The rearrangement uses TRBV7-6 and TRBJ2-1; 8 nucleotides match TRBD1. Germline CDR1 SGHVS, CDR2 FNYEAQ. V dropped 6 bases and J dropped 8; count of bases not matched to a gene: 12. CDR3 length: 15 amino acids. This chain's CDR3 is CASSPRTGTGDEQFF. The CDR3 DNA reads as TGTGCCAGCAGTCCCCGGACAGGGACGGGGGATGAGCAGTTCTTC.

V and J are TRBV5-1 and TRBJ1-2; 9 bases are shared with TRBD1. This CDR3 spans 15 amino acids. With V trimmed by 4 bases and J by 4 bases, 8 bases remained unmatched. Looked up from germline, CDR1 is SGHRS and CDR2 is YFSETQ. CDR3 in amino acids: CASSTTGGDSYGYTF. CDR3 in DNA: TGCGCCAGCAGCACTACAGGGGGCGACAGCTATGGCTACACCTTC.

The J gene is TRBJ1-1, the V gene TRBV2, with D possibly TRBD1 on 6 matching bases. The CDR3 loop spans 12 amino acids. Germline-derived CDR1 and CDR2 are SNHLY and FYNNEI. V was shortened by 7 bases and J by 5 bases, with 11 bases between the two germline ends. The CDR3 here is CASNIGGTEAFF. For the CDR3, the DNA is TGTGCCAGCAACATAGGGGGAACTGAAGCTTTCTTT.

The rearrangement uses TRBV13 and TRBJ1-1, with D uncertain. Trimming took 5 bases from V and 1 from J, leaving 5 bases between them. Per the germline V gene, CDR1 is PRHDT and CDR2 is FYEKMQ (reference sequence). This CDR3 contains 12 residues. In nucleotides, the CDR3 is TGTGCCAGCAGCGTCTCGAACACTGAAGCTTTCTTT. It yields the protein CASSVSNTEAFF.

This clone has only a few counts. The V and J genes are TRBV5-1 and TRBJ2-5, with unresolved D. From germline, CDR1 is SGHRS and CDR2 YFSETQ. The CDR3 is 12 residues long. The ends were cut back, 2 bases at V and 3 bases at J, with 5 bases in the middle. CDR3 DNA sequence: TGCGCCAGCAGCTTTGGGAAAGAGACCCAGTACTTC. Its protein product is CASSFGKETQYF.

This rearrangement joins TRBV5-1 to TRBJ2-3; a possible D gene is TRBD2 (5 bases). The germline CDR1 and CDR2 sequences are SGHRS and YFSETQ. CDR3 size: 14 residues. Deletions cut 0 bases from V and 4 bases from J, with 9 bases between. Written as DNA, the CDR3 is TGCGCCAGCAGCTTGGCCAGGCGGGCAGATACGCAGTATTTT. Its translation is CASSLARRADTQYF.

This clone was seen a single time. The J gene is TRBJ2-7, the V gene TRBV4-2; D not resolved. The CDR3 has 13 amino acids. Trimming pared 0 bases from V and 3 bases from J, leaving 6 bases between. The germline V gene encodes CDR1 LGHNA and CDR2 YNFKEQ. This CDR3 reads CASSQEVLYEQYF. The CDR3 DNA follows: TGTGCCAGCAGCCAAGAGGTACTCTACGAGCAGTACTTC.

The V gene is TRBV5-1, the J gene TRBJ1-2; D is uncertain. Germline V gene data show CDR1 as SGHRS and CDR2 as YFSETQ. V was shortened by 4 bases and J by 6 bases, with 13 bases between the two germline ends. The CDR3 contains 13 residues. CDR3: CASSPALVNGYTF. The CDR3 DNA is TGCGCCAGCAGCCCCGCGCTGGTCAATGGCTACACCTTC.

The genes are TRBV27 and TRBJ2-7; TRBD1 is a possible D gene (7 bases). Germline CDR1 is MNHEY and CDR2 is SMNVEV (reference sequence). This CDR3 spans 14 amino acids. The V end was cut by 0 bases, the J end by 9 bases, with 15 bases between. The CDR3 loop is CASSLSQGGRVQYF. The CDR3 region has the DNA TGTGCCAGCAGTTTATCCCAGGGGGGCCGAGTGCAGTACTTC.

The chain couples TRBV6-5 to TRBJ2-2; the match to TRBD2 covers 7 bases. Germline CDR1 is MNHEY and CDR2 is SVGAGI. The CDR3 runs to 16 residues. The ends lost 1 base at V and 0 bases at J; junction bases unmatched: 2. DNA for the CDR3: TGTGCCAGCAGTTACTTGAGCGGGGCGAACACCGGGGAGCTGTTTTTT. As protein: CASSYLSGANTGELFF.

The chain couples TRBV6-5 to TRBJ2-7, with 9 bases that match TRBD2. Germline V CDR1 and CDR2: MNHEY, SVGAGI. The CDR3 spans 14 residues. The J segment lost 7 bases and the V segment lost 2 bases, leaving 6 bases of the junction unmatched. The CDR3 bases are TGTGCCAGCAGTTACGAAAGGACTAGCGTTGAGCAGTACTTC. Protein product: CASSYERTSVEQYF.

This chain uses TRBV5-1 with TRBJ1-2, with 7 bases identical to TRBD1. Germline CDR1 SGHRS, CDR2 YFSETQ. The J segment lost 4 bases and the V segment lost 4 bases, leaving 4 bases of the junction unmatched. The CDR3 extends over 13 amino acids. The CDR3 loop is CASSAGQSYGYTF. DNA of the CDR3: TGCGCCAGCAGCGCGGGACAGTCCTATGGCTACACCTTC. Together with reference TRBV5-1 and TRBJ1-2, the CDR3 gives the full variable domain: KAGVTQTPRYLIKTRGQQVTLSCSPISGHRSVSWYQQTPGQGLQFLFEYFSETQRNKGNFPGRFSGRQFSNSRSEMNVSTLELGDSALYLCASSAGQSYGYTFGSGTRLTVV.

The chain links TRBV27 to TRBJ2-2; 7 bases are a match to TRBD1. This CDR3 has 17 amino acids. V lost 3 bases and J lost 4; bases outside the gene matches: 11. The germline CDR1 and CDR2 sequences are MNHEY and SMNVEV (reference sequence). The CDR3 is CASSLGDSFLRTGELFF. Here the CDR3 DNA reads TGTGCCAGCAGTTTGGGGGACAGTTTTTTGCGCACCGGGGAGCTGTTTTTT.

V is TRBV19 and J is TRBJ1-1; D not resolved. The V gene's germline CDR1 is LNHDA and CDR2 SQIVND (reference sequence). There are 16 residues in the CDR3. V lost 5 bases and J 6 bases, leaving 22 bases between the germline ends. The CDR3 sequence is CASSHPPDPNRPEAFF. DNA for the CDR3: TGTGCCAGTAGTCATCCTCCCGACCCGAACAGACCTGAAGCTTTCTTT.

The V call is TRBV5-4, the J call TRBJ2-3; D might be TRBD2 (6 bases). Germline V lookup: CDR1 SGHNT, CDR2 YYREEE (reference sequence). The CDR3 runs to 15 residues. Trimming left V 4 bases short and J 2 bases short, with 14 bases between. CDR3 sequence (DNA): TGTGCCAGCAGCCTGGGGGTAGCGGACACAGATACGCAGTATTTT. Protein product: CASSLGVADTDTQYF.

The chain is built from TRBV28 and TRBJ1-2; TRBD1 matches 9 bases. V trimming: 8 bases; J trimming: 5 bases; junction bases outside the gene matches: 18. Germline V gene data show CDR1 as MDHEN and CDR2 as SYDVKM. The CDR3 runs 17 residues. CDR3 sequence reads: CASLTPPGQGEFYGYTF. CDR3 DNA: TGTGCCAGCCTTACCCCCCCGGGACAGGGCGAGTTTTATGGCTACACCTTC.

This clone turned up a few times. One end of the junction is discordant with germline, which a read error may explain. J is TRBJ1-2 and V is TRBV5-4, with 9 bases aligning to TRBD1. The CDR3 consists of 11 residues. Germline values: CDR1 SGHNT, CDR2 YYREEE (reference sequence). The CDR3 DNA sequence: TGTGCCAGCAGCTCCTGGACAGGGGAGGTCTTC. Protein: CASSSWTGEVF.